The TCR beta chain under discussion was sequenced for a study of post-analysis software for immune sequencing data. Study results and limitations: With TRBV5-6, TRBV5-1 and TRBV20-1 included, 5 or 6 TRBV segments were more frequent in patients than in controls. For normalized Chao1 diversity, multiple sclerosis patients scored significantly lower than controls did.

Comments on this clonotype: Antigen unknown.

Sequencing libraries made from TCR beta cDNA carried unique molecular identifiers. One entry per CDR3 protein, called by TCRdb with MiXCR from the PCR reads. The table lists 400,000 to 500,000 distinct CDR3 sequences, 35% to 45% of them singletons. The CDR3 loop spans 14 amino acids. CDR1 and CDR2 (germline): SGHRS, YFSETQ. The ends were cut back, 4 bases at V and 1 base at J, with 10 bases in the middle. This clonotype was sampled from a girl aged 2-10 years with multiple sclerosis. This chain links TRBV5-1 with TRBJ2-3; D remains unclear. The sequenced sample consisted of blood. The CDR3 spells CASSPQVGTDTQYF. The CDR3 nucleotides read TGCGCCAGCAGCCCCCAAGTGGGCACAGATACGCAGTATTTT.